This passage covers 9 T cell receptor beta chains from one sample sequenced in a study of tumor and adjacent non-tumor tissue in lung cancer. The template was RNA from unsorted bulk tissue. A modified ARM-PCR protocol with three rounds of nested PCR amplified TCRbeta. TCRdb processed the multiplex PCR reads anew with MiXCR; each CDR3 protein has one entry. The table records about 200,000 distinct CDR3 sequences, over 55% of them present only once. The sequenced sample consisted of lung tumor tissue. The receptors derive from a man in his sixties with non-small cell lung cancer.

Concerning this clonotype: A read error may be the cause here, since a much bigger clone is one base away. This chain links TRBV4-3 with TRBJ1-5; D gene unclear. V was pared by 0 bases and J by 4 bases, with 13 bases between. This CDR3 has 16 amino acids. Germline V gene sequence: CDR1 LGHNA, CDR2 YSLEER. CDR3 bases: TGCGCCAGCAGCCAAGATTGGAGCTATGGAAATCAGCCCCAGCATTTT. Translated: CASSQDWSYGNQPQHF.

The table lists this clonotype with a count of one. The junction differs from germline at one of its ends, possibly a read error. This sequence joins TRBV11-2 and TRBJ2-7, with a tentative D call TRBD1 (6 bases). This CDR3 has 15 amino acids. The V gene's germline CDR1 is SGHAT and CDR2 FQNNGV. As DNA, the CDR3 is TGTGCCAGCAGCCAAGACAGGTTCCCCCTCTACGAACAGTATTTC. Amino acid sequence: CASSQDRFPLYEQYF.

Comments on this clonotype: Its ends do not fully match the called genes, so a read error is possible. This chain uses TRBV4-1 with TRBJ1-6; D remains unclear. Germline-derived CDR1 and CDR2 are MGHRA and YSYEKL. The CDR3 sequence is 13 residues long. The CDR3 DNA reads TGCGCCAGCCGCCAAGAGGCGATTCCACCCCTCCACTTT. This translates into CASRQEAIPPLHF.

The rearrangement links TRBV5-4 to TRBJ2-5; D tentatively fits TRBD1 or TRBD2 (5 bases each). CDR3 length: 15 residues. V lost 7 bases and J 3 bases, leaving 19 bases between the germline ends. In germline, CDR1 is SGHNT, CDR2 YYREEE (reference sequence). Here the CDR3 DNA reads TGTGCCAGCCGCTCTGCATCCGGGACGAAAGAGACCCAGTACTTC. Amino acid sequence: CASRSASGTKETQYF.

Turning to this clonotype: This may stem from a read error, because a much larger clone lies one nucleotide away. The J gene is TRBJ2-1, the V gene TRBV6-2 or TRBV6-3, with TRBD2 identical over 10 bases. The CDR3 is made up of 16 amino acids. Germline V gene lookup returns CDR1 MNHEY and CDR2 SVGEGT. J was trimmed by 6 bases and V by 5 bases; bases with no gene match: 10. DNA of the CDR3: TGTGCCAGCAGTCTCTCGAGCGGGAGGGCCAGCAATGAGCAGTTCTTC. It codes for CASSLSSGRASNEQFF.

V usage is TRBV11-2 and J usage is TRBJ1-4; D is unclear. From germline, CDR1 is SGHAT and CDR2 FQNNGV. The CDR3 contains 11 residues. Trimming took 3 bases from V and 8 from J, leaving 4 bases between them. CDR3 coding DNA: TGTGCCAGCAGCTTTGAAGAAAAACTGTTTTTT. This translates into CASSFEEKLFF.

Of note for this clonotype: One base away lies a much larger clone, so this may be a sequencing read error. The chain couples TRBV6-1 to TRBJ2-7; weak D call: TRBD2 (6 bases). This CDR3 has 16 residues. CDR1 is MNHNS and CDR2 is SASEGT in the germline V gene. V was clipped by 4 bases and J by 2 bases, with 18 bases between them. CDR3 in amino acids: CASSANTGTGPYEQYF. The DNA for the CDR3 is TGTGCCAGCAGTGCCAATACCGGGACTGGTCCCTACGAGCAGTACTTC.

This clonotype was recorded a few times. This chain links TRBV12-3 or TRBV12-4 with TRBJ2-4; D may be TRBD1 (6 bases). This CDR3 has 13 amino acids. V was pared by 6 bases and J by 10 bases, with 16 bases between. The CDR3 DNA sequence: TGTGCCAGCAGCCCCGGGACAAATCAGATTCAGTACTTC. Its translation: CASSPGTNQIQYF.

Note on this clonotype: This may arise from a read error, as a much more abundant clone is one base away. V and J are TRBV6-1 and TRBJ2-7; a weak D match, TRBD2 (6 bases). The CDR3 sequence is 15 residues long. The V gene's germline CDR1 is MNHNS and CDR2 SASEGT. V was cut by 6 bases and J by 5 bases, with 20 bases left in between. CDR3 in amino acids: CASRPLAGSSHEQYF. CDR3 DNA sequence: TGTGCCAGCAGACCCCTCGCGGGGAGTTCCCACGAGCAGTACTTC.